One and the same sample provided the 10 T cell receptor beta chains below, sequenced in a study of early T cells in non-severe SARS-CoV-2 infection. A single record per CDR3 protein comes from TCRdb applying MiXCR to the 5' RACE reads. The sample has some 82,000 distinct CDR3 sequences, about 12% seen once; the top ten hold about 2.6%. The sequencing input was whole blood. The receptors originated from an adult who was a healthcare worker with PCR-confirmed SARS-CoV-2 infection or an uninfected control (not recorded which).

The chain employs TRBV5-6 and TRBJ2-7; no firm D call. Germline V gene lookup returns CDR1 SGHDT and CDR2 YYEEEE. This CDR3 spans 14 amino acids. With 2 bases removed from V and 3 bases from J, the gap between germline ends came to 12 bases. The CDR3 is CASSFRHTIYEQYF. The CDR3 coding sequence is TGTGCCAGCAGCTTTAGGCACACTATCTACGAGCAGTACTTC.

V and J are TRBV29-1 and TRBJ2-1; 13 bases fit TRBD2. The CDR3 is made up of 17 amino acids. The J segment lost 0 bases and the V segment lost 5 bases, leaving 7 bases of the junction unmatched. Looked up from germline, CDR1 is SQVTM and CDR2 is ANQGSEA. DNA for the CDR3: TGCAGCGTTCACAGGACTAGCGGGGGATCCTCCTACAATGAGCAGTTCTTC. Its protein product is CSVHRTSGGSSYNEQFF.

This clonotype has a count of ten or more. V is TRBV12-5 and J is TRBJ2-1, with 7 bases lining up with TRBD2. Germline V lookup: CDR1 LGHNT, CDR2 FRNRAP. Trimming removed 4 bases from V and 2 bases from J; junction bases left unmatched: 5. The CDR3 has 15 amino acids. The CDR3: CASGSQRGTYNEQFF. CDR3 bases: TGTGCTAGTGGTTCCCAGCGGGGAACCTACAATGAGCAGTTCTTC.

This clonotype was observed many times. The J gene is TRBJ1-6, the V gene TRBV5-4; 7 bases align to TRBD1. Germline V gene data show CDR1 as SGHNT and CDR2 as YYREEE (reference sequence). The junction had 8 bases not matched to a gene; V was cut back by 4 bases and J by 7 bases. The CDR3 contains 15 residues. CDR3 bases: TGTGCCAGCAGCGTAGGACAGGCGGCAAATTCACCCCTCCACTTT. It translates to CASSVGQAANSPLHF.

This chain joins TRBV5-6 and TRBJ1-1; D is possibly TRBD1 (5 bases). The ends were cut back, 5 bases at V and 3 bases at J, with 17 bases in the middle. CDR3 length equals 15 residues. The germline CDR1 and CDR2 sequences are SGHDT and YYEEEE. The CDR3: CASRGFGALYTEAFF. The CDR3 DNA reads TGTGCCAGCAGAGGGTTCGGGGCGCTTTACACTGAAGCTTTCTTT.

This clonotype turned up a few times. This chain links TRBV6-5 with TRBJ1-1, with a weak D call TRBD1 (5 bases). This CDR3 comprises 13 residues. Trimming stripped 4 bases from V and 5 bases from J, with 11 bases between. Germline CDR1 and CDR2: MNHEY and SVGAGI. For the CDR3, the DNA is TGTGCCAGCAGTTTGGGGCGGGGGACTGAAGCTTTCTTT. Amino acid sequence: CASSLGRGTEAFF.

This clonotype was found a few times. This chain uses TRBV12-3 or TRBV12-4 with TRBJ2-7, with D possibly TRBD1 on 6 matching bases. V was shortened by 6 bases and J by 1 base, with 25 bases between the two germline ends. The CDR3 is made up of 18 amino acids. CDR3 bases: TGTGCCAGCAGCCTAAGAACAGGGTTAAGTTTCGTGTCCTACGAGCAGTACTTC. Its translation is CASSLRTGLSFVSYEQYF.

The CDR3 here is CASSVDSLAAGGKDNEQFF. The DNA of the CDR3 is TGTGCCAGCAGCGTTGACTCTTTAGCCGCGGGGGGTAAGGACAATGAGCAGTTCTTC. The V gene is TRBV9, the J gene TRBJ2-1, with 8 bases lining up with TRBD2. The CDR3 is 19 residues long. V dropped 2 bases and J dropped 5; count of bases not matched to a gene: 18. Per the germline V gene, CDR1 is SGDLS and CDR2 is YYNGEE.

The chain couples TRBV11-2 to TRBJ2-7; D may be TRBD2 (6 bases). V lost 5 bases and J lost 2, with 16 bases in between. CDR1 is SGHAT, CDR2 FQNNGV, per germline. The CDR3 runs 15 residues. The CDR3 region has the DNA TGTGCCAGCAGCCTCCGAGGAGGGGAACCCTACGAGCAGTACTTC. It translates to CASSLRGGEPYEQYF.

This clonotype was counted only a few times. The chain employs TRBV27 and TRBJ2-7; a weak D match, TRBD2 (5 bases). CDR1 MNHEY and CDR2 SMNVEV come from the germline V gene (reference sequence). V was trimmed by 5 bases and J by 3 bases, leaving 11 bases between them. The CDR3 consists of 13 residues. The CDR3 region is CASSVREGYEQYF. The CDR3 DNA sequence: TGTGCCAGCAGTGTCCGGGAAGGCTACGAGCAGTACTTC.